The clone carrying this T cell receptor beta chain was observed many times. Its antigen is not identified. The data stem from a study of CD8 T cells in ankylosing spondylitis. Findings and limits, study-wide: Reports of some motif variants in reactive arthritis synovial fluid and blood predate this one. Among TCR beta sequences, a motif of eight highly homologous variants appeared characteristic of ankylosing spondylitis blood. Disease-linked clones were reportedly significantly enriched in matched ankylosing spondylitis synovial fluid.

TCRdb reprocessed the 5' RACE reads with MiXCR, giving one entry per CDR3 protein. The sample has 200,000 to 250,000 distinct CDR3 sequences, about 11% seen once. The ends were cut back, 7 bases at V and 2 bases at J, with 11 bases in the middle. There are 13 residues in the CDR3. Germline-derived CDR1 and CDR2 are SGHRS and YFSETQ. The clonotype originates from a male donor with ankylosing spondylitis or in good health (not recorded which). Sample: blood, either unsorted or a sorted T cell fraction (not recorded which). The V call is TRBV5-1, the J call TRBJ2-3; D is perhaps TRBD1 (7 bases). In DNA, the CDR3 is TGCGCCAGCGGCAGGGGGGACACAGATACGCAGTATTTT. Translating gives CASGRGDTDTQYF.